This T cell receptor (beta chain) was obtained from a study of T-cell reconstitution after alpha-beta-depleted transplantation in children. Regarding the study as a whole: Day-60 TCRbeta diversity that was high in some patients was derived from surviving recipient T cells and thymic progenitors. Once a year had passed after transplant, T-cell counts and diversity came mostly from newly produced T cells.

The TCRbeta library was prepared with unique molecular identifiers. TCRdb re-analysed the PCR reads in MiXCR, keeping a single row per CDR3 protein. The sample includes roughly 400,000 distinct CDR3 sequences, 43% of them seen just once. The CDR3 sequence is 13 residues long. Trimming left V 2 bases short and J 5 bases short, with 12 bases between. From germline, CDR1 is DFQATT and CDR2 SNEGSKA (reference sequence). As concerns this clonotype: Its antigen is still unknown.

The chain carries TRBV20-1 and TRBJ2-5; possibly TRBD1 or TRBD2 for D (5 bases each). The clonotype was recovered from a girl aged 2 to 10 with aplastic anemia, due to receive a stem cell transplant. This specimen was PBMCs, taken before TCRalphabeta/CD19-depleted stem cell transplant. CDR3 nucleotides: TGCAGTGCTAGAAGGGACCGAGGCGAGACCCAGTACTTC. Translating it yields CSARRDRGETQYF.